This is a list of T cell receptor beta chains from one sample in a study of OX40 agonist ivuxolimab in advanced cancers. The table came from immunoSEQ multiplex PCR; TCRdb's copy has only in-frame clones and leaves some out. The sample has about 96,000 clones, more than 80% seen once; the top ten hold under 7%. The specimen comprised CD4+ or CD8+ T cells sorted from blood, sampled in a trial of the OX40 agonist ivuxolimab. These receptors all come from an adult with an advanced solid tumor such as melanoma, head and neck, liver or kidney cancer. The conserved cysteine and the conserved F or W are not part of the CDR3 here. The order of the fields is CDR3 protein, clone size, J gene, V gene. For some rows the clone size is stated as once, few or many, or as a class when expanded; others skip it.

ASSQGPGQGIYEQY | - | TRBJ2-7 | TRBV14
ASSLDSAKNIQY | - | TRBJ2-4 | TRBV5-6
ASSQTPGPTNYGYT | - | TRBJ1-2 | TRBV7-3
ASNGGMGEQY | - | TRBJ2-7 | TRBV2
ASRPSSGGPGDTQY | - | TRBJ2-3 | TRBV2
ASSLDRDYNSPLH | few | TRBJ1-6 | TRBV7-6
ASSQEPGTVYGYT | - | TRBJ1-2 | TRBV4-1
ATSETQGTTEAF | - | TRBJ1-1 | TRBV15
ASSPLVVGTGELF | few | TRBJ2-2 | TRBV21-1
ASSFRNEQY | - | TRBJ2-7 | TRBV7-2
ASSVQNLNIQY | - | TRBJ2-4 | TRBV6-1
ASSHGQTYEQY | - | TRBJ2-7 | TRBV14
ASSLPGRGTNEQY | few | TRBJ2-7 | TRBV5-6